These 2 T cell receptor beta chains originate from one sample sequenced in a study of blood T cell repertoires in COVID-19. Produced via immunoSEQ multiplex PCR; TCRdb's table is partial and in-frame only. The sample lists around 130,000 clones, around 89% occurring once. The sequenced material came from peripheral blood. The receptors were gathered from a man between 70 and 80 years old with active or convalescent COVID-19.

This sequence joins TRBV7-9 and TRBJ1-3; 7 bases line up with TRBD1. CDR3 length equals 17 residues. Germline CDR1 and CDR2: SEHNR and FQNEAQ (reference sequence). V shed 4 bases, J shed 0 bases, and the junction held 9 bases outside the gene matches. The CDR3 DNA follows: TGTGCCAGCAGCTCATTTACAGGGGCCTCCTCTGGAAACACCATATATTTT. This codes for CASSSFTGASSGNTIYF. The whole variable domain, remainder taken from reference TRBV7-9 and TRBJ1-3, is DTGVSQNPRHKITKRGQNVTFRCDPISEHNRLYWYRQTLGQGPEFLTYFQNEAQLEKSRLLSDRFSAERPKGSFSTLEIQRTEQGDSAMYLCASSSFTGASSGNTIYFGEGSWLTVV.

The chain joins TRBV13 to TRBJ1-4, with 8 bases that match TRBD1. In germline, CDR1 is PRHDT, CDR2 FYEKMQ (reference sequence). The CDR3 length is 13 residues. V lost 1 base, J lost 11 bases, and 3 bases stayed unmatched. The CDR3 loop reads CASSLAGGGKLFF. The CDR3 nucleotides are TGTGCCAGCAGCTTAGCAGGGGGCGGGAAACTGTTTTTT. Supplemented by reference TRBV13 and TRBJ1-4, the full variable domain reads AAGVIQSPRHLIKEKRETATLKCYPIPRHDTVYWYQQGPGQDPQFLISFYEKMQSDKGSIPDRFSAQQFSDYHSELNMSSLELGDSALYFCASSLAGGGKLFFGSGTQLSVL.